The 2 T cell receptor beta chains presented below share a single source sample, sequenced in a study of spatial heterogeneity in lung cancer. Noted time point: blood at routine non-recurrence follow-up after resection. Via MiXCR, TCRdb re-called the 5' RACE reads, giving one row per CDR3 protein. The sample holds 110,000 or so distinct CDR3 sequences, 10% to 13% seen once. The sequencing used PBMCs, collected at follow-up. The receptors shown here come from a female donor with early-stage non-small cell lung cancer.

There are a few counts of this clonotype. The chain recombines TRBV27 with TRBJ2-7, with D possibly matching TRBD1 (6 bases). CDR3 length: 15 residues. Germline CDR1 reads MNHEY; CDR2 reads SMNVEV (reference sequence). The V end was cut by 5 bases, the J end by 2 bases, with 16 bases between. This chain's CDR3 is CASSTIRDKTYEQYF. In nucleotides, the CDR3 is TGTGCCAGCAGTACAATCCGGGACAAGACCTACGAGCAGTACTTC.

This clonotype occurred a few times. The V gene is TRBV6-5, the J gene TRBJ2-1; 10 bases are a match to TRBD2. With 8 bases clipped from V and 1 base from J, the junction kept 14 bases outside the gene matches. CDR3 length: 18 residues. Per germline, CDR1 MNHEY and CDR2 SVGAGI. CDR3 in amino acids: CASGSDHSGRSSYNEQFF. CDR3 DNA: TGTGCCAGCGGTTCCGACCATAGCGGGAGGTCTTCCTACAATGAGCAGTTCTTC.